Given below is one T cell receptor beta chain in context. This entry is derived from a study of identifying expanded T cells in peripheral blood. The repertoire was sequenced with immunoSEQ multiplex PCR; TCRdb's copy has only in-frame clones and lacks some. The sample has roughly 100,000 clones, about 91% seen once. The CDR3 length is 15 residues. Per the germline V gene, CDR1 is SGHKS and CDR2 is YYEKEE (reference sequence). The ends lost 4 bases at V and 6 bases at J; junction bases unmatched: 7. The chain links TRBV5-5 to TRBJ2-7, with 13 positions matching TRBD2. This TCR was recovered from a person between 18 and 75 years old in good health. The sample taken for sequencing was blood. CDR3 region: CASSQLAGGPLEQYF. The CDR3 coding sequence is TGTGCCAGCAGCCAACTAGCGGGAGGGCCGCTCGAGCAGTACTTC.